This TCR beta chain was sequenced for a study of breast tumors, draining lymph nodes, adjacent tissues. Findings and caveats of the study: Tumors had less TCR diversity than lymph nodes, more than nontumor tissue.

TCRdb re-called the multiplex PCR reads through MiXCR, storing one row per CDR3 protein. The profile shows 140,000 or so distinct CDR3 sequences, approximately 32% of them singletons. This clonotype was observed many times. Its antigen remains unidentified. Samples came from axillary lymph nodes draining the breast cancer. The CDR3 has 13 residues. Trimming took 10 bases from V and 0 from J, leaving 9 bases between them. Looked up from germline, CDR1 is ENHRY and CDR2 is SYGVKD. This sequence joins TRBV10-3 and TRBJ1-4; D is unclear. The sequence was collected from a female donor with breast cancer. Some clones in this sample may be carry-over from other donors' samples. The sequencing input was axillary lymph node tissue. CDR3 nucleotide sequence: TGTGCCACGAAAGGAGCAACTAATGAAAAACTGTTTTTT. It yields the protein CATKGATNEKLFF.